Below, 14 T cell receptor beta chains from the same sample are listed, as sequenced in a study of control samples from healthy donors and cancer patients. Libraries were prepared by immunoSEQ multiplex PCR; TCRdb keeps only in-frame clonotypes and omits some of them. The data hold fewer than 200,000 clones, with 80% to 95% observed a single time. Material: blood. These receptors all stem from a woman aged 60 to 75 in good health.

This clone was seen only once. This chain uses TRBV5-1 with TRBJ1-4; 8 positions agree with TRBD1. Trimming cost V 4 bases and J 3 bases; bases outside gene matches: 17. Germline V CDR1 and CDR2: SGHRS, YFSETQ. This CDR3 spans 19 amino acids. CDR3 region: CASSPAMAGGALANEKLFF. The CDR3 DNA sequence: TGCGCCAGCAGCCCGGCCATGGCAGGGGGCGCGTTGGCTAATGAAAAACTGTTTTTT.

The rearrangement uses TRBV4-3 and TRBJ1-3, with unresolved D. This CDR3 is built from 12 residues. CDR1 is LGHNA and CDR2 is YSLEER in the germline V gene. V was clipped by 0 bases and J by 8 bases, with 5 bases between them. The CDR3 spells CASSQDWDTIYF. The CDR3 nucleotides read TGCGCCAGCAGCCAAGATTGGGACACCATATATTTT.

The chain couples TRBV4-3 to TRBJ1-2; 8 bases are shared with TRBD1. Germline CDR1 reads LGHNA; CDR2 reads YSLEER. V dropped 1 base and J dropped 4; count of bases not matched to a gene: 8. This CDR3 region has 16 residues. CDR3 sequence: CASSQVITGGLYGYTF. For the CDR3, the DNA is TGCGCCAGCAGCCAAGTCATAACAGGGGGGCTCTATGGCTACACCTTC.

In regard to this clone: Distinct nucleotide sequences in the sample also encode this CDR3. The rearrangement links TRBV6-5 to TRBJ1-3; tentatively, D is TRBD1 (6 bases). CDR1 and CDR2 from the germline V gene are MNHEY and SVGAGI. This CDR3 spans 16 amino acids. V was shortened by 0 bases and J by 1 base, with 10 bases between the two germline ends. As DNA, the CDR3 is TGTGCCAGCAGTTACTCGACTACAGGGTCTGGAAACACCATATATTTT. Translated: CASSYSTTGSGNTIYF.

The V call is TRBV6-2 or TRBV6-3, the J call TRBJ2-4; D call uncertain. Germline V gene sequence: CDR1 MNHEY, CDR2 SVGEGT. Trimming removed 2 bases at V and 9 bases at J, with 8 bases between. The CDR3 covers 12 residues. The CDR3 bases are TGTGCCAGCAGTTACGGGGTCCCCATTCAGTACTTC. Encoded protein: CASSYGVPIQYF.

The chain joins TRBV4-3 to TRBJ1-3; D call uncertain. Germline V lookup: CDR1 LGHNA, CDR2 YSLEER. The V end lost 0 bases, the J end lost 4 bases, and 16 bases lay between the germline ends. This CDR3 spans 17 amino acids. The CDR3 nucleotides are TGCGCCAGCAGCCAAGATGGCGCGGGCCCGTGGGGAAACACCATATATTTT. Translating it yields CASSQDGAGPWGNTIYF.

The gene calls are TRBV6-1 and TRBJ2-1; 8 bases are a match to TRBD2. With V trimmed by 2 bases and J by 0 bases, 12 bases remained unmatched. Germline V lookup: CDR1 MNHNS, CDR2 SASEGT. The CDR3 is made up of 19 amino acids. The CDR3 sequence: CASSEKGLAPMGSYNEQFF. The CDR3 DNA reads TGTGCCAGCAGTGAAAAAGGACTAGCTCCTATGGGCTCCTACAATGAGCAGTTCTTC.

CDR3 DNA sequence: TGTGCCAGCAGCTTAGGCCCATTTGTCGGGGAGCTGTTTTTT. It encodes CASSLGPFVGELFF. The rearrangement links TRBV7-2 to TRBJ2-2; D uncertain. CDR3 length equals 14 residues. V shed 1 base and J shed 7 bases, with 10 bases lying between them. Germline loops: CDR1 SGHTA, CDR2 FQGNSA.

The chain recombines TRBV6-5 with TRBJ1-5; D remains unclear. The CDR3 runs to 15 residues. Germline loops: CDR1 MNHEY, CDR2 SVGAGI. Trimming pared 0 bases from V and 1 base from J, leaving 7 bases between. The DNA for the CDR3 is TGTGCCAGCAGTTACTCCTTAAAGAGCAATCAGCCCCAGCATTTT. Translation gives CASSYSLKSNQPQHF.

CDR3 nucleotide sequence: TGCAGCGTTGCTTACAGGGATGACACTGAAGCTTTCTTT. Its translation is CSVAYRDDTEAFF. This chain joins TRBV29-1 and TRBJ1-1; D may be TRBD1 (6 bases). Germline V gene data show CDR1 as SQVTM and CDR2 as ANQGSEA. The CDR3 runs 13 residues. V gave up 4 bases and J gave up 3 bases, with 12 bases separating them. Full variable domain (missing parts from reference TRBV29-1 and TRBJ1-1): SAVISQKPSRDICQRGTSLTIQCQVDSQVTMMFWYRQQPGQSLTLIATANQGSEATYESGFVIDKFPISRPNLTFSTLTVSNMSPEDSSIYLCSVAYRDDTEAFFGQGTRLTVV.

Written as DNA, the CDR3 is TGTGCCAGCAGCTTAGTCCGGGGACAGGGGTCCTATGGCTACACCTTC. It specifies CASSLVRGQGSYGYTF. The chain combines TRBV7-9 with TRBJ1-2; TRBD1 matches at 10 bases. V was pared by 1 base and J by 4 bases, with 6 bases of the junction left unmatched. The CDR3 covers 16 residues. In germline, CDR1 is SEHNR, CDR2 FQNEAQ (reference sequence). The complete variable domain, with remaining parts taken from reference TRBV7-9 and TRBJ1-2, reads DTGVSQNPRHKITKRGQNVTFRCDPISEHNRLYWYRQTLGQGPEFLTYFQNEAQLEKSRLLSDRFSAERPKGSFSTLEIQRTEQGDSAMYLCASSLVRGQGSYGYTFGSGTRLTVV.

The chain is built from TRBV10-1 and TRBJ2-7; maybe TRBD2 (5 bases). CDR3 size: 14 residues. V was cut by 3 bases and J by 4 bases, with 13 bases left in between. Germline assignment: CDR1 WNHNN and CDR2 SYGVQD (reference sequence). As DNA, the CDR3 is TGCGCCAGCAGTGAAGGCGGACTCCCTTACGAGCAGTACTTC. This translates into CASSEGGLPYEQYF.

This chain links TRBV3-1 (or the pseudogene TRBV3-2) with TRBJ2-3; possibly TRBD1 or TRBD2 for D (5 bases each). The CDR3 has 15 amino acids. Trimming shortened V by 4 bases and J by 2 bases, and 13 bases separated the two germline ends. Germline assignment: CDR1 LGHDT and CDR2 YNNKEL (reference sequence). CDR3 coding DNA: TGTGCCAGCAGCCGGGACGGTGGGGTCACAGATACGCAGTATTTT. Its translation: CASSRDGGVTDTQYF.

The chain has TRBV3-1 (or the pseudogene TRBV3-2) and TRBJ1-1, with a possible D match to TRBD1 (5 bases). The CDR3 has 15 residues. Trimming took off 2 bases at V and 14 bases at J, with 24 bases between the two ends. The germline CDR1 and CDR2 sequences are LGHDT and YNNKEL (reference sequence). CDR3 region: CASSQSGATPQEYFF. CDR3 nucleotides: TGTGCCAGCAGCCAATCCGGGGCTACCCCCCAGGAGTACTTCTTT.